These T cell receptor beta chains were read from a single sample in a study of CD8 T cells in Susac syndrome. TCRdb passed the immunoSEQ multiplex PCR reads through MiXCR, listing each CDR3 protein once. The table lists some 180,000 distinct CDR3 sequences, about 95% of them singletons, with over 0.08% in the top ten. Sequencing was carried out using CD4+ T cells from PBMCs. The receptors derive from a human donor in good health. CDR3s include the opening cysteine and the closing phenylalanine or tryptophan. The D gene is left open where the match is weak. A clone size is listed for some rows: how often the clone was seen (once, few, many), or a class if it is expanded.

abundance | j_gene | v_gene | d_gene | CDR3aa | CDR3nt
once | TRBJ1-2 | TRBV29-1 | NA | CSVEKGQADGYTF | TGCAGCGTTGAAAAGGGCCAGGCCGATGGCTACACCTTC
NA | TRBJ2-3 | TRBV28 | NA | CASTPWGAGTDTQYF | TGTGCCAGCACCCCGTGGGGGGCCGGGACAGATACGCAGTATTTT
NA | TRBJ1-5 | TRBV20-1 | NA | CSARFSGLGNQPQHF | TGCAGTGCCAGATTCTCAGGGCTTGGCAATCAGCCCCAGCATTTT
NA | TRBJ2-1 | TRBV9 | NA | CASSFQTYNEQFF | TGTGCCAGCAGCTTCCAGACCTACAATGAGCAGTTCTTC
once | TRBJ2-5 | TRBV27 | TRBD1 | CASRRQGVETQYF | TGTGCCAGCAGGAGACAGGGGGTTGAGACCCAGTACTTC
NA | TRBJ1-2 | TRBV28 | NA | CASTYSGTPYGYTF | TGTGCCAGCACCTACTCCGGGACACCGTATGGCTACACCTTC
once | TRBJ2-5 | TRBV20-1 | NA | CSAFSLGRLQETQYF | TGCAGTGCTTTTTCCCTGGGACGCTTACAAGAGACCCAGTACTTC
NA | TRBJ2-1 | TRBV12-3/TRBV12-4 | TRBD2 | CASRLAVVNEQFF | TGTGCCAGCAGACTAGCGGTTGTCAATGAGCAGTTCTTC
NA | TRBJ2-7 | TRBV6-1 | NA | CASSDHGEVKSYEQYF | TGTGCCAGTTCAGACCACGGGGAAGTCAAATCCTACGAGCAGTACTTC
NA | TRBJ2-2 | TRBV6-5 | TRBD2 | CASSYRFGLGPGELFF | TGTGCCAGCAGTTACCGCTTCGGACTAGGTCCCGGGGAGCTGTTTTTT
NA | TRBJ2-7 | TRBV20-1 | TRBD1 | CSASKTGARDEQYF | TGCAGTGCTAGCAAGACAGGGGCTAGGGACGAGCAGTACTTC
NA | TRBJ2-1 | TRBV24-1 | NA | CATSDAGGRHYNEQFF | TGTGCCACCAGTGACGCCGGGGGACGCCACTACAATGAGCAGTTCTTC
NA | TRBJ2-7 | TRBV30 | NA | CAWSVGSLIYEQYF | TGTGCCTGGAGTGTCGGGTCCTTAATATACGAGCAGTACTTC
NA | TRBJ2-3 | TRBV6-5 | NA | CASSPSFSSTDTQYF | TGTGCCAGCAGTCCCTCATTCTCTAGCACAGATACGCAGTATTTT
NA | TRBJ2-7 | TRBV30 | TRBD1 | CAWTPDRASYEQYF | TGTGCCTGGACTCCTGACAGGGCCTCCTACGAGCAGTACTTC
NA | TRBJ1-2 | TRBV7-9 | NA | CASSSTDGYTF | TGTGCCAGCAGCTCGACAGACGGCTACACCTTC
NA | TRBJ2-1 | TRBV27 | TRBD2 | CTSVYQGEQFF | TGTACTAGCGTTTACCAGGGTGAGCAGTTCTTC
NA | TRBJ2-7 | TRBV29-1 | NA | CSVLARSSYEQYF | TGCAGCGTACTAGCACGGAGCTCCTACGAGCAGTACTTC
NA | TRBJ2-1 | TRBV20-1 | NA | CSAREHEQFF | TGCAGTGCTAGAGAACATGAGCAGTTCTTC
few | TRBJ2-3 | TRBV29-1 | NA | CSVEKGTDTQYF | TGCAGCGTTGAGAAAGGGACAGATACGCAGTATTTT
NA | TRBJ2-5 | TRBV28 | TRBD1 | CASKKAGGFILETQYF | TGTGCCAGCAAGAAGGCAGGGGGCTTTATTTTGGAGACCCAGTACTTC
once | TRBJ2-7 | TRBV6-5 | NA | CASSYGYGAEKYF | TGTGCCAGCAGTTACGGGTACGGAGCAGAGAAGTACTTC
NA | TRBJ2-7 | TRBV20-1 | TRBD1 | CSAVRDSLEQYF | TGCAGTGCTGTGAGGGACAGCCTCGAGCAGTACTTC
NA | TRBJ2-7 | TRBV6-5 | TRBD2 | CASSYGGGGYEQYF | TGTGCCAGCAGTTATGGCGGGGGGGGCTACGAGCAGTACTTC
NA | TRBJ2-7 | TRBV7-2 | TRBD2 | CASSLGSGMPGDEQYF | TGTGCCAGCAGCTTGGGTAGCGGGATGCCCGGGGACGAGCAGTACTTC
NA | TRBJ2-7 | TRBV7-2 | TRBD1 | CASSSSGTGRLEQYF | TGTGCCAGCAGCTCCTCCGGGACAGGGAGGCTCGAGCAGTACTTC
NA | TRBJ2-1 | TRBV4-3 | NA | CASSQVDWSYNEQFF | TGCGCCAGCAGCCAGGTGGACTGGAGCTACAATGAGCAGTTCTTC
NA | TRBJ1-3 | TRBV4-3 | TRBD1 | CASSQDTGATSGNTIYF | TGCGCCAGCAGCCAAGATACAGGGGCCACCTCTGGAAACACCATATATTTT
NA | TRBJ2-5 | TRBV3-1 | NA | CASSQGAGQETQYF | TGTGCCAGCAGCCAGGGGGCCGGCCAAGAGACCCAGTACTTC
NA | TRBJ2-3 | TRBV29-1 | NA | CSVERQNTDTQYF | TGCAGCGTTGAACGACAGAACACAGATACGCAGTATTTT
NA | TRBJ2-3 | TRBV6-2/TRBV6-3 | NA | CASRRLRTDTQYF | TGTGCCAGCAGACGACTGAGGACAGATACGCAGTATTTT
once | TRBJ2-5 | TRBV5-1 | NA | CASSLEGVPKTQYF | TGCGCCAGCAGCTTGGAGGGAGTGCCGAAGACCCAGTACTTC
NA | TRBJ2-1 | TRBV20-1 | NA | CSARDPHYNEQFF | TGCAGTGCTAGAGATCCCCACTACAATGAGCAGTTCTTC
NA | TRBJ2-7 | TRBV20-1 | NA | CSARGLATGEQYF | TGCAGTGCTAGAGGGCTAGCTACGGGCGAGCAGTACTTC
NA | TRBJ2-1 | TRBV29-1 | TRBD1 | CSVEVTGVNEQFF | TGCAGCGTTGAAGTGACAGGGGTCAATGAGCAGTTCTTC
NA | TRBJ2-3 | TRBV6-2/TRBV6-3 | NA | CASSLGRLTDTQYF | TGTGCCAGCAGTCTGGGACGGCTCACAGATACGCAGTATTTT
NA | TRBJ2-7 | TRBV24-1 | NA | CATSRSGGGDEQYF | TGTGCCACCAGTCGGTCAGGGGGAGGCGACGAGCAGTACTTC
NA | TRBJ2-3 | TRBV5-4 | NA | CASSWQGTDTQYF | TGTGCCAGCAGCTGGCAGGGAACAGATACGCAGTATTTT
NA | TRBJ2-5 | TRBV3-1 | NA | CASSQEFRIETQYF | TGTGCCAGCAGCCAAGAATTCAGGATAGAGACCCAGTACTTC
few | TRBJ2-2 | TRBV25-1 | TRBD2 | CASSSGLAGGTGELFF | TGTGCCAGCAGTTCCGGACTAGCGGGAGGCACCGGGGAGCTGTTTTTT
once | TRBJ2-5 | TRBV28 | NA | CASSLVRRETQYF | TGTGCCAGCAGTTTAGTCAGGCGGGAGACCCAGTACTTC
NA | TRBJ1-1 | TRBV2 | NA | CASSENRMNTEAFF | TGTGCCAGCAGTGAAAACCGCATGAACACTGAAGCTTTCTTT
once | TRBJ2-1 | TRBV29-1 | NA | CSVEIHNEQFF | TGCAGCGTTGAAATCCACAATGAGCAGTTCTTC
once | TRBJ2-1 | TRBV28 | TRBD2 | CASSLEAGGSYNEQFF | TGTGCCAGCAGTTTAGAAGCGGGAGGCAGTTACAATGAGCAGTTCTTC
NA | TRBJ2-1 | TRBV30 | TRBD1 | CAQATSGTVYNEQFF | TGTGCCCAGGCTACTTCCGGGACAGTTTACAATGAGCAGTTCTTC
NA | TRBJ2-7 | TRBV30 | NA | CAWMKRNYEQYF | TGTGCCTGGATGAAGCGGAACTACGAGCAGTACTTC
NA | TRBJ2-1 | TRBV6-5 | NA | CASSSHFEDYSGGEQFF | TGTGCCAGCAGTTCCCACTTCGAAGATTATAGCGGAGGCGAGCAGTTCTTC
NA | TRBJ2-1 | TRBV15 | NA | CATSRGLVPGNEQFF | TGTGCCACCAGCAGAGGCCTTGTCCCCGGCAATGAGCAGTTCTTC
NA | TRBJ2-1 | TRBV20-1 | NA | CSARDLGGNQFF | TGCAGTGCTAGAGATCTAGGTGGGAACCAGTTCTTC
NA | TRBJ2-7 | TRBV6-1 | NA | CASSEYQGYPYF | TGTGCCAGCAGTGAATACCAGGGCTATCCGTACTTC